This TCR beta chain originates from a study of cytotoxic CD8 clonotypes in ibrutinib-treated CLL. The ends lost 5 bases at V and 8 bases at J; junction bases unmatched: 7. The CDR3 is made up of 15 amino acids. CDR1 SGHTA and CDR2 FQGTGA come from the germline V gene. This clone was observed a single time. Measured with immunoSEQ multiplex PCR; TCRdb has only the in-frame clones, and not every one. The repertoire has 76,000 or so clones, approximately 87% of them found once; the top ten carry more than 35%. The sample was PBMCs, taken after 24 months of ibrutinib treatment. This receptor was taken from a human donor with chronic lymphocytic leukemia. This chain links TRBV7-3 with TRBJ2-1; TRBD2 matches at 12 bases. This CDR3 is CASSPSGRAEDEQFF. The CDR3 nucleotides are TGTGCCAGCAGCCCTAGCGGGAGGGCTGAGGATGAGCAGTTCTTC. Together with reference TRBV7-3 and TRBJ2-1, the CDR3 gives the full variable domain: GAGVSQTPSNKVTEKGKYVELRCDPISGHTALYWYRQSLGQGPEFLIYFQGTGAADDSGLPNDRFFAVRPEGSVSTLKIQRTERGDSAVYLCASSPSGRAEDEQFFGPGTRLTVL.